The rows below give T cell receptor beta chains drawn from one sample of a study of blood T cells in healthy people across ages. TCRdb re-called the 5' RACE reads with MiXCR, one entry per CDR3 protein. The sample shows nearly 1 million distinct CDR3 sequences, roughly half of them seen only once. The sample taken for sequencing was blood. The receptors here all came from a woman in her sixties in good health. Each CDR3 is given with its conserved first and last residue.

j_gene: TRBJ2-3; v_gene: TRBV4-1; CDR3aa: CASSVLVISGRGDTQYF
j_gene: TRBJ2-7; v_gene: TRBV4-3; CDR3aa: CASSPQLGLAAEYEQYF
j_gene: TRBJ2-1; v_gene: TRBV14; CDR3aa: CASNHRASGRLNNEQFF
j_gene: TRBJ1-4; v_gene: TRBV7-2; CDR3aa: CASSVQGPEATNEKLFF
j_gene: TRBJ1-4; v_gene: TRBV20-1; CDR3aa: CSSYRGANEKLFF
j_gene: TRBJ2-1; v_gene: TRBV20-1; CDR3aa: CSAKPPGQGSDEQFF
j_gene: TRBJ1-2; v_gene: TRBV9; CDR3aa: CASSVAGITGSAHFGDYGYTF
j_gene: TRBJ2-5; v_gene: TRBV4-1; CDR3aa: CASSHMRTAKRIQETQYF
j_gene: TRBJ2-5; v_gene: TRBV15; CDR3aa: CATSSHRNLKETQYF
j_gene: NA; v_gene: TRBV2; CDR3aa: CASSEAQGEQYF
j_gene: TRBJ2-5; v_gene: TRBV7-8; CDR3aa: CASSFPAGEALLAGVLETQYF
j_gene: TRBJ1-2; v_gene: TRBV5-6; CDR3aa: CASSHSRGANYGYTF
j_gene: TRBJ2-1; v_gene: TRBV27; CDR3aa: CASSGGRLAGGPRGNNEQFF
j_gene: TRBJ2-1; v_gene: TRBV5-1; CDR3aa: CASNAGEDEQFF
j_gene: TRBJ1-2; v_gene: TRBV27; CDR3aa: CASRSPYGYTF
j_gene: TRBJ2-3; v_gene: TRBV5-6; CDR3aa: CASSRQVRTDTQYF
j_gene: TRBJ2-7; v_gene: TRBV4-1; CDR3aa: CASRPLALHSYEQYF
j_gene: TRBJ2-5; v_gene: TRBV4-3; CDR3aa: CASSQGTGYGNEQYF
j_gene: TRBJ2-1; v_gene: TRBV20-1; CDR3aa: CSARDRARSGYF
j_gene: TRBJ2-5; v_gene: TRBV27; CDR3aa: CASSWSVGETQYF
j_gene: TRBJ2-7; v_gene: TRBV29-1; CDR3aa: CSVGGTAYEQYF
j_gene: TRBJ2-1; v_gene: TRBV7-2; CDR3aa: CASSLAVYEQFF
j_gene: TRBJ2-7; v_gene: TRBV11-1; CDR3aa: CASSRGFGTGGYEQYF
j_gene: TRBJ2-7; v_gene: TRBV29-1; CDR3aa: CSVEEGQGAREQYF
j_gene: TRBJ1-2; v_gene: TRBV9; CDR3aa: CASSVGGKGHYGYTF
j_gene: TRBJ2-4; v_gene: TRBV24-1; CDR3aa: CATSAMAWMKQYF
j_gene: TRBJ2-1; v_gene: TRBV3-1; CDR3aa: CASSHLTNRGNNEQFF
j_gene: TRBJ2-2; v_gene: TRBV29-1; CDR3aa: CSVTGQATGELFF
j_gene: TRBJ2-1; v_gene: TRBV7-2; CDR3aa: CTSSFKLSGRAYNEQFF
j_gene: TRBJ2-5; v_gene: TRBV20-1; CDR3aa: CSVRVQETQYF
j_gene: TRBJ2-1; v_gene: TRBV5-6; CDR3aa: CASSGLSGSRNEQFF
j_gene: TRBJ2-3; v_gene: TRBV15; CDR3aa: CATSRELALRDTQYF
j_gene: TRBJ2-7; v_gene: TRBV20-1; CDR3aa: CSASRDNEQYF
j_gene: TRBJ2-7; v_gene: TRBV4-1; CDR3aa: CASAPLRVSYEQYF
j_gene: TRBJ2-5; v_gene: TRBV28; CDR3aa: CASSSYYKPSGETQYF
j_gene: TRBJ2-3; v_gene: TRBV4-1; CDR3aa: CASSQVAGGPTDTQYF
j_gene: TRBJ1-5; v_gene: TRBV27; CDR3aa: CASSPNRAHNQPQHF
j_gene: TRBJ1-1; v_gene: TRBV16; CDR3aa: CASARGANTEAFF
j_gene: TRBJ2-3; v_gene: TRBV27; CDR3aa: CASSLPSGRGATDTQYF
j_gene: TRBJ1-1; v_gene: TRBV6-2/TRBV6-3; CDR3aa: CASSGWDRATEAFF
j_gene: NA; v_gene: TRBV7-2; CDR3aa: CASSNLAGGYNEQYF
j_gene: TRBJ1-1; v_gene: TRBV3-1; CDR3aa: CASSQDLVHAEAFF
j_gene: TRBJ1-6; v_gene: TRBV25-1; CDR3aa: CASSDRLQGAYNSPLHF
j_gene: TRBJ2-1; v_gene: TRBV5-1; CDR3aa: CASRREPSYNEQFF
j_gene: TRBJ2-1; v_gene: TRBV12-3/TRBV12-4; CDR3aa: CASSLTSGRINEQFF
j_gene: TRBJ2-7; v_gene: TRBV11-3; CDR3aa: CASSSVLLLAGELSYEQYF
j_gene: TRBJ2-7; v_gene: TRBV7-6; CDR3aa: CASDPGLASEQYF
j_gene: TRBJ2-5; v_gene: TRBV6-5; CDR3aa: CASITRANQGETQYF
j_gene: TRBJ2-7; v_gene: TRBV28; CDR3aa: CASSPSRRTSGNYEQYF
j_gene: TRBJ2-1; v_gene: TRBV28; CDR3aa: CASKRTSEYNEQFF
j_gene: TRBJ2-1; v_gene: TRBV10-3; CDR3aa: CAISGGEAGRGEQFF
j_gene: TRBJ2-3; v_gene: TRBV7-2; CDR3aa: CASSLNGGSSDTQYF
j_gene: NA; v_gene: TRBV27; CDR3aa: CASSSTTENIQYF